This T cell receptor (beta chain) was obtained from a study of identifying expanded T cells in peripheral blood. Findings and limits, study-wide: Across healthy donors, higher total template counts meant significantly greater roughly two-week count variance. Technical replicates showed around 1.3 changed clones; around 2 weeks roughly 16; four weeks 19.

The repertoire was sequenced with immunoSEQ multiplex PCR; TCRdb's copy has only in-frame clones and lacks some. The data show approximately 90,000 clones, with more than 75% seen just once and approximately 4.5% held by the top ten. About this clone itself: Its antigen remains unknown.

The germline V gene encodes CDR1 SGHDN and CDR2 FVKESK. This CDR3 has 18 amino acids. Trimming stripped 2 bases from V and 1 base from J, with 18 bases between. Collection occurred without any documented infections or immune events in donors. The sequence was collected from a person aged 18 to 69 in good health. The chain is built from TRBV14 and TRBJ2-1; weak D call: TRBD2 (5 bases). Sequenced: blood. CDR3 bases: TGTGCCAGCAGCCAATTAGCGCCGACGGTCCGGTCCTACAATGAGCAGTTCTTC. Translated: CASSQLAPTVRSYNEQFF.